The 28 T cell receptor beta chains below all came from one sample that was sequenced in a study of vaccination effects on CD4 cells after COVID-19. When around 10 days of culture had elapsed, CD4+ T cells were isolated. It was between March and December 2020 that the person had a SARS-CoV-2 infection confirmed by PCR. Everyone in the study got two shots of either the BNT162b2 or mRNA-1273 vaccine. These receptors' targets are unknown. TCRdb's copy holds only in-frame clones and misses some; the assay was immunoSEQ multiplex PCR. This sample has around 44,000 clones, with 76% found just once. The input for sequencing was CD4+ T cells from PBMCs cultured without peptide, taken after COVID-19 vaccination. Source of these receptors: a human donor who had a prior SARS-CoV-2 infection.

This sequence joins TRBV10-3 and TRBJ1-1; possible D gene TRBD1, 6 bases. The V end lost 3 bases, the J end lost 0 bases, and 20 bases lay between the germline ends. This CDR3 spans 18 amino acids. Germline V gene data show CDR1 as ENHRY and CDR2 as SYGVKD. The CDR3 loop reads CAISDQTQGRGLNTEAFF. The CDR3 DNA reads TGTGCCATCAGTGATCAAACGCAGGGCAGGGGCCTGAACACTGAAGCTTTCTTT.

This chain connects TRBV9 to TRBJ2-1; perhaps D is TRBD1 or TRBD2 (5 bases each). The CDR3 is 19 amino acids. V was shortened by 4 bases and J by 4 bases, with 27 bases between the two germline ends. Germline CDR1 SGDLS, CDR2 YYNGEE. CDR3 bases: TGTGCCAGCAGCCCCCTGCCCCGAGTGGGGGAGACTCTTTACAATGAGCAGTTCTTC. This encodes CASSPLPRVGETLYNEQFF.

The CDR3 reads CATSDFGAADTQYF. The CDR3 DNA reads as TGTGCCACCAGTGATTTCGGGGCGGCAGATACGCAGTATTTT. J is TRBJ2-3 and V is TRBV24-1, with D perhaps given as TRBD1 or TRBD2 (5 bases each). Trimming shortened V by 1 base and J by 4 bases, and 8 bases separated the two germline ends. The CDR3 loop spans 14 amino acids. Germline V gene lookup returns CDR1 KGHDR and CDR2 SFDVKD.

The chain joins TRBV7-2 to TRBJ1-4; 8 bases are shared with TRBD1. The CDR3 extends over 14 amino acids. Germline CDR1 and CDR2: SGHTA and FQGNSA. J was trimmed by 8 bases and V by 3 bases; bases with no gene match: 5. In DNA, the CDR3 is TGTGCCAGCAGCTTTAACAGGGGGGGGGAAAAACTGTTTTTT. Translated, it gives CASSFNRGGEKLFF. Full variable domain (rest looked up from reference TRBV7-2 and TRBJ1-4): GAGVSQSPSNKVTEKGKDVELRCDPISGHTALYWYRQSLGQGLEFLIYFQGNSAPDKSGLPSDRFSAERTGGSVSTLTIQRTQQEDSAVYLCASSFNRGGEKLFFGSGTQLSVL.

The V and J genes are TRBV7-9 and TRBJ2-7; unclear D gene. This CDR3 has 14 amino acids. Trimming removed 1 base from V and 2 bases from J, with 9 bases in between. Germline V gene data show CDR1 as SEHNR and CDR2 as FQNEAQ (reference sequence). The CDR3 loop reads CASSLEGIPYEQYF. The CDR3 DNA follows: TGTGCCAGCAGCTTAGAGGGAATCCCCTACGAGCAGTACTTC.

The V gene is TRBV7-9, the J gene TRBJ2-1, with D possibly TRBD2 on 6 matching bases. This CDR3 region has 16 residues. Germline V gives CDR1 SEHNR, CDR2 FQNEAQ (reference sequence). Between the trimmed V and J ends, which lost 2 bases and 0 bases, there was a span of 11 bases. The CDR3 protein is CASSLYGGSSYNEQFF. CDR3 coding DNA: TGTGCCAGCAGCTTATATGGGGGGAGCTCCTACAATGAGCAGTTCTTC.

CDR3 sequence reads: CASSILGQGGTEAFF. As DNA, the CDR3 is TGTGCCAGTAGTATCCTCGGGCAGGGCGGGACTGAAGCTTTCTTT. The chain joins TRBV19 to TRBJ1-1, with D possibly being TRBD1 (5 bases). V gave up 3 bases and J gave up 5 bases, with 16 bases separating them. Germline V CDR1 and CDR2: LNHDA, SQIVND (reference sequence). The CDR3 is 15 residues long.

The J gene is TRBJ1-2, the V gene TRBV4-2; D not certain. CDR3 length: 14 residues. V lost 4 bases, J lost 7 bases, and 16 bases lay in between. Germline assignment: CDR1 LGHNA and CDR2 YNFKEQ. DNA for the CDR3: TGTGCCAGCAGCCCCCAGGAAAGTACGGGTGGCTACACCTTC. This sequence encodes CASSPQESTGGYTF.

The chain carries TRBV9 and TRBJ2-2; D gene ambiguous. The V and J ends lost 6 bases and 0 bases respectively, with 12 bases between them. Germline V gene sequence: CDR1 SGDLS, CDR2 YYNGEE. The CDR3 has 15 amino acids. The CDR3 region is CASTPRLANTGELFF. In DNA, the CDR3 is TGTGCCAGCACCCCCCGGCTAGCGAACACCGGGGAGCTGTTTTTT.

A few counts support this clone. For the CDR3, the DNA is TGTGCCAGCAGCCATTCACCGGGACAGGGAGGCCAGCCCCAGCATTTT. Encoded protein: CASSHSPGQGGQPQHF. The chain couples TRBV4-2 to TRBJ1-5, with TRBD1 matching 9 bases. CDR3 length: 16 residues. V was clipped by 3 bases and J by 7 bases; unmatched bases: 10. Germline V CDR1 and CDR2: LGHNA, YNFKEQ.

The J gene is TRBJ2-5, the V gene TRBV10-2, with unresolved D. Trimming took off 1 base at V and 0 bases at J, with 6 bases between the two ends. CDR1 and CDR2 (germline): WSHSY, SAAADI. The CDR3 extends over 14 amino acids. CDR3 region: CASSEFVYQETQYF. The CDR3 DNA reads as TGCGCCAGCAGTGAGTTCGTTTACCAAGAGACCCAGTACTTC.

The chain has TRBV4-2 and TRBJ2-1, with 12 bases identical to TRBD2. The germline gives CDR1 LGHNA, CDR2 YNFKEQ. The CDR3 sequence is 17 residues long. Unmatched junction bases numbered 9, after V lost 1 base and J lost 8 bases. DNA for the CDR3: TGTGCCAGCAGCCAAGGGCGCGCTAGCGGGGGGGCAGATGAGCAGTTCTTC. It encodes CASSQGRASGGADEQFF.

CDR3 coding DNA: TGTGCCAGCAGTTCAATAGCAGGGGCGGTCGGCTATGGCTACACCTTC. Translating it yields CASSSIAGAVGYGYTF. The rearrangement joins TRBV27 to TRBJ1-2; D is possibly TRBD1 (6 bases). This CDR3 is 16 amino acids long. Germline CDR1 and CDR2: MNHEY and SMNVEV (reference sequence). The V gene lost 4 bases and the J gene lost 4 bases, with 19 bases spanning the gap.

V is TRBV4-3 and J is TRBJ2-7; TRBD1 agrees at 7 bases. Germline lookup yields CDR1 LGHNA and CDR2 YSLEER. The trim removed 3 bases at V and 2 bases at J, leaving 10 bases unmatched. The CDR3 is 16 residues long. This CDR3 is CASSQDGQVSTYEQYF. CDR3 nucleotides: TGCGCCAGCAGCCAGGATGGACAGGTTTCCACCTACGAGCAGTACTTC.

This clone was seen only once. The chain employs TRBV6-4 and TRBJ1-6; tentative D call: TRBD1 (6 bases). V shed 8 bases and J shed 8 bases, with 19 bases lying between them. Per the germline V gene, CDR1 is MRHNA and CDR2 is SNTAGT. This CDR3 is 15 amino acids long. The CDR3 here is CASAPGHGSDSPLHF. The DNA of the CDR3 is TGTGCCAGCGCACCGGGACATGGAAGCGATTCACCCCTCCACTTT.

CDR3 loop: CASSQEGLTNSPLHF. CDR3 DNA sequence: TGTGCCAGCAGCCAAGAGGGCCTCACGAATTCACCCCTCCACTTT. The rearrangement links TRBV3-1 (or the pseudogene TRBV3-2) to TRBJ1-6; unclear D gene. There are 15 residues in the CDR3. Germline V gives CDR1 LGHDT, CDR2 YNNKEL (reference sequence). V was cut by 0 bases and J by 7 bases, with 10 bases left in between.

The J gene is TRBJ2-5, the V gene TRBV7-2, with 11 positions matching TRBD2. Germline V gene sequence: CDR1 SGHTA, CDR2 FQGNSA. V was pared by 2 bases and J by 4 bases, with 9 bases of the junction left unmatched. The CDR3 extends over 17 amino acids. The CDR3 DNA is TGTGCCAGCAGCTTAAGTTACGGGACTAGCGGAGGAGAGACCCAGTACTTC. Protein sequence: CASSLSYGTSGGETQYF.

This chain joins TRBV10-3 and TRBJ2-5; D perhaps matches TRBD1 (6 bases). The CDR3 length is 13 residues. Germline loops: CDR1 ENHRY, CDR2 SYGVKD. V was pared by 6 bases and J by 0 bases, with 8 bases between. The CDR3: CAIRGDNQETQYF. In DNA, the CDR3 is TGTGCCATCAGAGGGGACAACCAAGAGACCCAGTACTTC.

In its sample, this clone was seen a few times. The J gene is TRBJ2-7, the V gene TRBV2, with D perhaps given as TRBD1 or TRBD2 (5 bases each). Germline loops: CDR1 SNHLY, CDR2 FYNNEI. The V end was cut by 1 base, the J end by 9 bases, with 10 bases between. The CDR3 extends over 12 amino acids. This chain's CDR3 is CASSEGGSVQYF. CDR3 coding DNA: TGTGCCAGCAGTGAAGGGGGGTCTGTGCAGTACTTC.

This sequence joins TRBV30 and TRBJ2-1; 14 nucleotides match TRBD2. CDR1 is GTSNPN and CDR2 is SVGIG in the germline V gene (reference sequence). J was trimmed by 2 bases and V by 3 bases; bases with no gene match: 15. CDR3 length equals 20 residues. CDR3 coding DNA: TGTGCCTGGAGGGTACCTCCGGGACTAGCGGGAGATTGGACCTACAATGAGCAGTTCTTC. The encoded protein is CAWRVPPGLAGDWTYNEQFF.

The table lists this clone with a few counts. The V gene is TRBV27, the J gene TRBJ1-2; 8 bases line up with TRBD1. Trimming cost V 7 bases and J 8 bases; bases outside gene matches: 9. Germline-derived CDR1 and CDR2 are MNHEY and SMNVEV (reference sequence). The CDR3 has 13 residues. CDR3 bases: TGTGCCAGCACTGACGGACAGGGAACCGGCTACACCTTC. Amino acids: CASTDGQGTGYTF.

This chain links TRBV5-6 with TRBJ2-3; D remains ambiguous. The CDR3 consists of 13 residues. In germline, CDR1 is SGHDT, CDR2 YYEEEE. V lost 4 bases, J lost 2 bases, and 8 bases lay in between. DNA of the CDR3: TGTGCCAGCAGCATAGGTTTCACAGATACGCAGTATTTT. Its translation: CASSIGFTDTQYF.

The J gene is TRBJ2-7, the V gene TRBV5-1; 13 nucleotides agree with TRBD2. Germline trimming cut 3 bases from V and 3 bases from J; bases unmatched to any gene: 9. Germline V gene sequence: CDR1 SGHRS, CDR2 YFSETQ. The CDR3 totals 17 residues. CDR3 residues: CASSSRTSGSGVYEQYF. In DNA, the CDR3 is TGCGCCAGCAGCTCCCGGACTAGCGGGAGTGGTGTCTACGAGCAGTACTTC. The variable domain in full, with the rest retrieved from reference TRBV5-1 and TRBJ2-7, is KAGVTQTPRYLIKTRGQQVTLSCSPISGHRSVSWYQQTPGQGLQFLFEYFSETQRNKGNFPGRFSGRQFSNSRSEMNVSTLELGDSALYLCASSSRTSGSGVYEQYFGPGTRLTVT.

The V call is TRBV19, the J call TRBJ2-1; the match to TRBD2 covers 10 bases. The CDR3 is 16 residues long. Germline CDR1 reads LNHDA; CDR2 reads SQIVND (reference sequence). V lost 4 bases and J lost 3; bases outside the gene matches: 6. CDR3 sequence (DNA): TGTGCCAGTAGTAGAGGACTAGCGGATTTCTACAATGAGCAGTTCTTC. This encodes CASSRGLADFYNEQFF.

This chain joins TRBV9 and TRBJ2-5, with 11 bases lining up with TRBD2. The CDR3 consists of 18 residues. CDR1 and CDR2 (germline): SGDLS, YYNGEE. V lost 0 bases to trimming and J lost 2 bases; unmatched junction nucleotides: 9. The chain's CDR3 is CASSVDGRLAGMQETQYF. The CDR3 DNA is TGTGCCAGCAGCGTAGACGGCAGACTAGCGGGGATGCAAGAGACCCAGTACTTC.

The sample holds a few counts of this clone. The CDR3 region has the DNA TGTGCCAGCAGCCCGTGGGACACCTTGGTGACCCAGTACTTC. The encoded protein is CASSPWDTLVTQYF. The chain carries TRBV5-6 and TRBJ2-5; tentatively, D is TRBD1 (6 bases). The V end lost 4 bases, the J end lost 7 bases, and 17 bases lay between the germline ends. This CDR3 region has 14 residues. The germline gives CDR1 SGHDT, CDR2 YYEEEE.

The chain uses TRBV18 and TRBJ2-5, with 10 bases fitting TRBD2. The length of the CDR3 is 14 residues. V was pared by 3 bases and J by 4 bases, with 2 bases of the junction left unmatched. Per the germline V gene, CDR1 is KGHSH and CDR2 is LQKENI. The DNA of the CDR3 is TGTGCCAGCTCACCTCGGACTAGCGGAGAGACCCAGTACTTC. Its translation is CASSPRTSGETQYF.

This clone appeared a single time. The V call is TRBV7-2, the J call TRBJ2-1; D gene ambiguous. V gave up 7 bases and J gave up 0 bases, with 13 bases separating them. Per germline, CDR1 SGHTA and CDR2 FQGNSA. The CDR3 is 15 amino acids. DNA for the CDR3: TGTGCCAGCACCGTAGCCCCGAGCTCCTACAATGAGCAGTTCTTC. Protein product: CASTVAPSSYNEQFF.